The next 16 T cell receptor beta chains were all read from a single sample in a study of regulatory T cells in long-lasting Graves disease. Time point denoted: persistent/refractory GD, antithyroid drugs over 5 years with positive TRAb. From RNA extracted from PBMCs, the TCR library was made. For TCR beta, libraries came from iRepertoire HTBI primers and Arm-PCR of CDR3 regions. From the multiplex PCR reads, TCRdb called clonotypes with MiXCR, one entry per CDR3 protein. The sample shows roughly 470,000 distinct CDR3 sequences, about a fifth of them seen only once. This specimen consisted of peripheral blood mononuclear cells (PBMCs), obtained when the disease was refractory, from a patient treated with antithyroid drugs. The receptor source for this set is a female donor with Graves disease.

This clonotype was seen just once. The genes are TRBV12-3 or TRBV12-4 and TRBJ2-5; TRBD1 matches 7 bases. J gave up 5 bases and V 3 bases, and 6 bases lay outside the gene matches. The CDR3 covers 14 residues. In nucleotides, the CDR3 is TGTGCCAGCAGTTTGTCCAGGGGGACGGAGACCCAGTACTTC. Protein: CASSLSRGTETQYF.

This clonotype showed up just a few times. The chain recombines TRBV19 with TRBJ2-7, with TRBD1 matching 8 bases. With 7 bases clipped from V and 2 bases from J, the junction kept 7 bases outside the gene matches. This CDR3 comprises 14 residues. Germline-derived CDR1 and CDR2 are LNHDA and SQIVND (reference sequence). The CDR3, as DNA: TGTGCCAGTACCGAATGGGACAGGCCCTACGAGCAGTACGTC. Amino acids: CASTEWDRPYEQYV.

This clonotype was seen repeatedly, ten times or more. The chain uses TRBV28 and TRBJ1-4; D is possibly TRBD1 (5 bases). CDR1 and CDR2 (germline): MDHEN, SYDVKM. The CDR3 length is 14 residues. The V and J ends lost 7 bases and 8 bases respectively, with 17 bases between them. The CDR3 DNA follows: TGTGCCAGCACCCTGGGAGGGGTGGAAGAAAAACTGTTTTTT. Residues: CASTLGGVEEKLFF.

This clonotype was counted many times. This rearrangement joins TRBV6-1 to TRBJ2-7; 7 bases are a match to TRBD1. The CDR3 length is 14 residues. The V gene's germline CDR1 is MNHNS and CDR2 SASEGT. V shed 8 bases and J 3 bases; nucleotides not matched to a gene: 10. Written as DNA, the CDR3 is TGTGCCAGCGATTCCGGGACAGCTCGCTACGAGCAGTACTTC. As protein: CASDSGTARYEQYF.

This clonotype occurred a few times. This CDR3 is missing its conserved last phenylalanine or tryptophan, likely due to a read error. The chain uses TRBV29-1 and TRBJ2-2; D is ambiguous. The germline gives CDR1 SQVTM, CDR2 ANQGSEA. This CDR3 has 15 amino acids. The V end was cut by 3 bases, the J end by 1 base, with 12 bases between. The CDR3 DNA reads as TGCAGCGTTGACGATTGGCAGAAGAACACCGGGGAGCTGTTTCTT. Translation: CSVDDWQKNTGELFL.

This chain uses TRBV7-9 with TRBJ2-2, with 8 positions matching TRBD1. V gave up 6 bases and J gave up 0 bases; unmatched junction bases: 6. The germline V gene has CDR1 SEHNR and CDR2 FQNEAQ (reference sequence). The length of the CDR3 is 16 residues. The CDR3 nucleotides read TGTGCCAGCAGGTCAAGACAGGGGTCGAACACCGGGGAGCTGTTTTTT. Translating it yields CASRSRQGSNTGELFF.

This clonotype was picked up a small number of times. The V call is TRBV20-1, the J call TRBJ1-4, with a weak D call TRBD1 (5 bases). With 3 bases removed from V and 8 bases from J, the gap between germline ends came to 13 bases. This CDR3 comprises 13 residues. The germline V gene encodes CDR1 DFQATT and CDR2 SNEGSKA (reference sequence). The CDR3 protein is CSARGDRGEKLFF. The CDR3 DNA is TGCAGTGCTAGGGGGGACCGGGGCGAAAAACTGTTTTTT.

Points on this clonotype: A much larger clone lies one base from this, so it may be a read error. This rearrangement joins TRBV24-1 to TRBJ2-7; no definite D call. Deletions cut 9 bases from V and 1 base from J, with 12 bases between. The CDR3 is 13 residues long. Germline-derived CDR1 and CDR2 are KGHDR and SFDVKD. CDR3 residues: CATLLLLSYEQYF. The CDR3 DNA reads TGTGCCACCTTACTACTATTGTCCTACGAGCAGTACTTC.

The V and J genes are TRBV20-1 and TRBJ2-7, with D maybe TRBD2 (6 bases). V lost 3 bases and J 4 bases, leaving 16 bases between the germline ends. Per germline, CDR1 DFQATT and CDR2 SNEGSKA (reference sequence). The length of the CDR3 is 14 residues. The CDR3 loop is CSARNRLDRYEQYF. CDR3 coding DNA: TGCAGTGCTAGGAATCGACTAGATAGGTACGAGCAGTACTTC.

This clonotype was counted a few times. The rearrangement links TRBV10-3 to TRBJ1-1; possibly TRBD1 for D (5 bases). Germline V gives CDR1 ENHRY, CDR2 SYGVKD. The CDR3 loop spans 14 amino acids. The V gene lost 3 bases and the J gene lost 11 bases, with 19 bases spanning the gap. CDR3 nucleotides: TGTGCCATCAGTGACCCCCTGAGGGGCGGAGGGGCTTTCTTT. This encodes CAISDPLRGGGAFF.

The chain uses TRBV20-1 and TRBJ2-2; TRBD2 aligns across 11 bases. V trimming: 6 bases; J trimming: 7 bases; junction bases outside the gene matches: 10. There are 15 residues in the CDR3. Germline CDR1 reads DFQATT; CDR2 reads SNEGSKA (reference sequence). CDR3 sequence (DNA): TGCAGTGCGACAAGACTAGCGGGAAAAGGCGGGGAGCTGTTTTTT. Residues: CSATRLAGKGGELFF.

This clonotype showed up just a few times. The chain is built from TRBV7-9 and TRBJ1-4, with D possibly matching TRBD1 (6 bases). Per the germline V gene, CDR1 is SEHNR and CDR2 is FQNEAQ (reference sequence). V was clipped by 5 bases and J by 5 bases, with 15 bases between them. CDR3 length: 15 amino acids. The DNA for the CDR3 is TGTGCCAGCAGCCCCTACAGGGAGACGAATGAAAAACTGTTTTTT. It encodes CASSPYRETNEKLFF.

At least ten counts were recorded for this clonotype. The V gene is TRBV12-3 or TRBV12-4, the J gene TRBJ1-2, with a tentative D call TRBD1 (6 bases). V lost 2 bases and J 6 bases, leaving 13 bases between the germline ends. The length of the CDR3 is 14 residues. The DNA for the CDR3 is TGTGCCAGCAGTTTAAGAGGGGGGTATGATGGCTACACCTTC. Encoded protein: CASSLRGGYDGYTF.

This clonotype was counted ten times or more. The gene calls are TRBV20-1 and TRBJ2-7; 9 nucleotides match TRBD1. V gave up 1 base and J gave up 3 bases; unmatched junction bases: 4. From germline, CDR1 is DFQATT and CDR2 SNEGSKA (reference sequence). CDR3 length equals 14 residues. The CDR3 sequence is CSARGTGVLYEQYF. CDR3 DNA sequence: TGCAGTGCTAGAGGGACAGGGGTTCTCTACGAGCAGTACTTC.

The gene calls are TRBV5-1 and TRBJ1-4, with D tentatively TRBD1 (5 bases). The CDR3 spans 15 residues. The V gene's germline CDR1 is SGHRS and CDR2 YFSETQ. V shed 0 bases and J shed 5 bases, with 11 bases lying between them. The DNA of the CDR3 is TGCGCCAGCAGCTTGGATTTGGGGGGGAATGAAAAACTGTTTTTT. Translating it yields CASSLDLGGNEKLFF.

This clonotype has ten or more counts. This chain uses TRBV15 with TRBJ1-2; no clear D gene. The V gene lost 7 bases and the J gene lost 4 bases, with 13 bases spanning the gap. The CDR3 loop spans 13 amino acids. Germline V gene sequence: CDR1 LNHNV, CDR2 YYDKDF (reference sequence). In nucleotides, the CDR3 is TGTGCCACCAAAGAAGGGCGAGGCTATGGCTACACCTTC. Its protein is CATKEGRGYGYTF.